The 6 T cell receptor beta chains reported below all come from one sample, sequenced in a study of CD8+ T cells in alopecia areata. RNA was isolated and reverse transcribed to cDNA, the sequencing template. Clones were sequenced by immunoSEQ multiplex PCR, and TCRdb holds only the in-frame ones, with some missing. Counted here are approximately 150,000 clones, around 64% occurring once; the ten biggest clones make up approximately 10%. The sample here was CD8+ T cells sorted from blood, taken at week 0. Receptor source: a human donor with alopecia areata.

A single count supports this clone. The chain recombines TRBV29-1 with TRBJ2-7; the D is unclear. Per the germline V gene, CDR1 is SQVTM and CDR2 is ANQGSEA. V was cut by 5 bases and J by 2 bases, with 13 bases left in between. The CDR3 sequence is 13 residues long. The DNA of the CDR3 is TGCAGCGTTCCGGGTCGACACCCCTACGAGCAGTACTTC. Its protein is CSVPGRHPYEQYF.

The chain has TRBV7-2 and TRBJ2-1; the D is unclear. The CDR3 spans 16 residues. The V end lost 5 bases, the J end lost 5 bases, and 19 bases lay between the germline ends. Germline values: CDR1 SGHTA, CDR2 FQGNSA. The CDR3 reads CASSLLGAASNNEQFF. DNA of the CDR3: TGTGCCAGCAGCCTACTCGGAGCCGCTTCCAACAATGAGCAGTTCTTC.

This clone was observed a few times. The gene calls are TRBV13 and TRBJ2-1, with TRBD2 matching 11 bases. This CDR3 has 14 residues. Germline loops: CDR1 PRHDT, CDR2 FYEKMQ (reference sequence). V shed 6 bases and J 7 bases; nucleotides not matched to a gene: 5. The CDR3, as DNA: TGTGCCAGCAGATCGGGACTAGCGGAGAATGAGCAGTTCTTC. Protein: CASRSGLAENEQFF.

A few counts support this clone. The chain has TRBV30 and TRBJ2-7, with 9 bases lining up with TRBD1. With V trimmed by 5 bases and J by 5 bases, 10 bases remained unmatched. Germline CDR1 is GTSNPN and CDR2 is SVGIG (reference sequence). CDR3 length equals 14 residues. CDR3 in amino acids: CAWAPGQGLHEQYF. CDR3 nucleotide sequence: TGTGCCTGGGCACCGGGACAGGGACTCCACGAGCAGTACTTC.

This rearrangement joins TRBV7-9 to TRBJ1-2; a possible D gene is TRBD1 (6 bases). V was cut by 5 bases and J by 2 bases, with 21 bases left in between. Per the germline V gene, CDR1 is SEHNR and CDR2 is FQNEAQ (reference sequence). The CDR3 length is 17 residues. In nucleotides, the CDR3 is TGTGCCAGCAGCCCTCGACAGGCCGCTGTGGGGAACTATGGCTACACCTTC. It is translated as CASSPRQAAVGNYGYTF.

This sequence joins TRBV12-5 and TRBJ2-6; D unclear. The CDR3 has 15 residues. Germline CDR1 reads LGHNT; CDR2 reads FRNRAP. Deletions cut 2 bases from V and 1 base from J, with 6 bases between. The CDR3 is CASGLSRSGANVLTF. DNA for the CDR3: TGTGCTAGTGGTTTGAGCCGTTCTGGGGCCAACGTCCTGACTTTC.